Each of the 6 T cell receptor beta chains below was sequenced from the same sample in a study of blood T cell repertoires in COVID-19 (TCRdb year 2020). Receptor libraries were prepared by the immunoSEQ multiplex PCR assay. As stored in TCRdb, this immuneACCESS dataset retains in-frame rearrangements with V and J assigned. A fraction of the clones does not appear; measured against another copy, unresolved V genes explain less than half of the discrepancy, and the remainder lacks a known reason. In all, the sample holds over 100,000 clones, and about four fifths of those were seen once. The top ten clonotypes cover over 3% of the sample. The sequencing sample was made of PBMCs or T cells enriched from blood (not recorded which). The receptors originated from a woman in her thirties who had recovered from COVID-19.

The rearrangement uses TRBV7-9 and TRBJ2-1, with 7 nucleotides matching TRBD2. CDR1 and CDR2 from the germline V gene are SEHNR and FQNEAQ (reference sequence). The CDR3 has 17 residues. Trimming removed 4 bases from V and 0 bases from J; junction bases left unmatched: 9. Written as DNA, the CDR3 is TGTGCCAGCAGCTCCCGACCGGGCGGGGGCTCCTACAATGAGCAGTTCTTC. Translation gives CASSSRPGGGSYNEQFF.

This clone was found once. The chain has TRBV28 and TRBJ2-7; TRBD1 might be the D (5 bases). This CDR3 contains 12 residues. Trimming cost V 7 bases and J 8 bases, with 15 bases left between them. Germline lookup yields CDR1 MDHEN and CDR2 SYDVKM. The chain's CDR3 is CASTTGIVKQYF. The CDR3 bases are TGTGCCAGCACAACAGGAATTGTAAAGCAGTACTTC.

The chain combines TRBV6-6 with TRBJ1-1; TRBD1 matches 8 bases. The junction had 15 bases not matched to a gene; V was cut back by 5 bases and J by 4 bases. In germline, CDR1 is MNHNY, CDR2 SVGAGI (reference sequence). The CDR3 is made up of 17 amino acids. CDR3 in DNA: TGTGCCAGCAGTCAGACAGGGGCCCTTCAAGGGAGCACTGAAGCTTTCTTT. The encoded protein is CASSQTGALQGSTEAFF.

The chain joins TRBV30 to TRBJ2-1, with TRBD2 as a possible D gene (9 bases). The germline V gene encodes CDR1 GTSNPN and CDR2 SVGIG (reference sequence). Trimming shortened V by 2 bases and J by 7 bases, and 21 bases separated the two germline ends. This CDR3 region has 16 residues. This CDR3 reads CAWSTWTGTSRNEQFF. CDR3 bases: TGTGCCTGGAGTACTTGGACAGGGACTAGCCGAAATGAGCAGTTCTTC.

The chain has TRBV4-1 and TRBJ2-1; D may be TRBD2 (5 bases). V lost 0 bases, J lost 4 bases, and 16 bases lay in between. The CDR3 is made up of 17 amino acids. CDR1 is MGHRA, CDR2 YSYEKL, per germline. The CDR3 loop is CASSQDHQASGYNEQFF. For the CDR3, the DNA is TGCGCCAGCAGCCAAGATCATCAGGCCAGCGGATACAATGAGCAGTTCTTC.

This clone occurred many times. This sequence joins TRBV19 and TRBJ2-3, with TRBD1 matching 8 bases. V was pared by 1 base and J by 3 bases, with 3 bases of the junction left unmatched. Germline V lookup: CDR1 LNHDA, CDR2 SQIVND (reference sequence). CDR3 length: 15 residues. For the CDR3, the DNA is TGTGCCAGTAGTATAGGGACAGGGTTGACAGATACGCAGTATTTT. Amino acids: CASSIGTGLTDTQYF.